What follows are 12 T cell receptor beta chains derived from one specimen sequenced in a study of blood T cell repertoires in COVID-19. Repertoires were generated with immunoSEQ multiplex PCR, while TCRdb's copy carries only in-frame clones and drops some. The sample lists nearly 250,000 clones, around nine tenths seen once, with under 2% in the top ten. Source material: peripheral blood. These receptors all stem from a woman in her fifties or sixties who had recovered from COVID-19.

This clone has more than one count but fewer than ten. The chain has TRBV28 and TRBJ1-5; no definite D call. Per germline, CDR1 MDHEN and CDR2 SYDVKM. The V end was cut by 3 bases, the J end by 9 bases, with 12 bases between. The CDR3 totals 13 residues. DNA for the CDR3: TGTGCCAGCAGTTTGCCCGAAGAACTGCCCCAGCATTTT. It codes for CASSLPEELPQHF.

This clone was observed once. The genes are TRBV29-1 and TRBJ2-1; D is possibly TRBD2 (6 bases). Per the germline V gene, CDR1 is SQVTM and CDR2 is ANQGSEA. This CDR3 has 13 amino acids. Deletions cut 6 bases from V and 4 bases from J, with 13 bases between. The CDR3 DNA sequence: TGCAGCGTATCCCCCGGGAGTTACAATGAGCAGTTCTTC. This gives the protein CSVSPGSYNEQFF.

The chain couples TRBV5-1 to TRBJ2-7, with D tentatively TRBD2 (7 bases). V dropped 2 bases and J dropped 5 bases, with 17 bases sitting between them. The V gene's germline CDR1 is SGHRS and CDR2 YFSETQ. This CDR3 is 15 amino acids long. The CDR3 DNA follows: TGCGCCAGCAGCTTTAACACAGGGAGGGACAACGAGCAGTACTTC. Its protein is CASSFNTGRDNEQYF.

The chain employs TRBV6-5 and TRBJ1-6; 9 bases line up with TRBD1. The ends lost 6 bases at V and 9 bases at J; junction bases unmatched: 3. This CDR3 has 13 amino acids. From germline, CDR1 is MNHEY and CDR2 SVGAGI. The CDR3 protein is CASRGTGPSPLHF. CDR3 DNA sequence: TGTGCCAGCAGGGGGACAGGGCCTTCACCCCTCCACTTT.

The chain recombines TRBV14 with TRBJ2-1; D not resolved. The CDR3 is made up of 13 amino acids. CDR1 is SGHDN and CDR2 is FVKESK in the germline V gene. V lost 5 bases to trimming and J lost 7 bases, with 12 bases between them. This CDR3 is CASSSTVLNEQFF. CDR3 nucleotide sequence: TGTGCCAGCAGCTCGACTGTTTTAAATGAGCAGTTCTTC.

The chain employs TRBV3-1 (or the pseudogene TRBV3-2) and TRBJ1-4; D perhaps matches TRBD1 (5 bases). This CDR3 has 16 residues. Trimming cost V 4 bases and J 0 bases, with 12 bases left between them. Germline V CDR1 and CDR2: LGHDT, YNNKEL (reference sequence). CDR3: CASSLRTHATNEKLFF. As DNA, the CDR3 is TGTGCCAGCAGCCTGCGGACACACGCAACTAATGAAAAACTGTTTTTT.

The chain has TRBV10-3 and TRBJ1-1; a weak D match, TRBD1 (5 bases). Germline V gene data show CDR1 as ENHRY and CDR2 as SYGVKD. V dropped 8 bases and J dropped 4 bases, with 11 bases sitting between them. This CDR3 is built from 12 residues. The CDR3 DNA reads TGTGCCATCGGTCAGGGTTCCACTGAAGCTTTCTTT. As protein: CAIGQGSTEAFF.

The chain combines TRBV4-1 with TRBJ2-1; D ambiguous. Germline CDR1 is MGHRA and CDR2 is YSYEKL. The CDR3 spans 14 residues. Deletions cut 4 bases from V and 0 bases from J, with 7 bases between. The CDR3 spells CASSLLNSYNEQFF. The CDR3 DNA is TGCGCCAGCAGCCTCCTTAACTCCTACAATGAGCAGTTCTTC.

The chain recombines TRBV3-1 (or the pseudogene TRBV3-2) with TRBJ1-4, with a possible D match to TRBD1 (5 bases). Between the trimmed V and J ends, which lost 4 bases and 0 bases, there was a span of 6 bases. Germline CDR1 reads LGHDT; CDR2 reads YNNKEL (reference sequence). There are 14 residues in the CDR3. Here the CDR3 reads CASSRGATNEKLFF. In DNA, the CDR3 is TGTGCCAGCAGCCGGGGGGCAACTAATGAAAAACTGTTTTTT.

This clone was picked up a small number of times. This chain connects TRBV3-1 (or the pseudogene TRBV3-2) to TRBJ1-6; D remains ambiguous. The CDR3 extends over 13 amino acids. The germline V gene has CDR1 LGHDT and CDR2 YNNKEL (reference sequence). V lost 0 bases and J lost 10, with 7 bases in between. The CDR3 DNA follows: TGTGCCAGCAGCCAAGAACCAGAATCACCCCTCCACTTT. This gives the protein CASSQEPESPLHF.

This rearrangement joins TRBV10-3 to TRBJ1-2; 9 bases align to TRBD1. Germline loops: CDR1 ENHRY, CDR2 SYGVKD. This CDR3 has 17 amino acids. The V and J ends lost 3 bases and 0 bases, in that order; junction bases with no gene match: 8. The CDR3 DNA is TGTGCCATCAGTGACGTTGGGACAGGGTCTTCTAACTATGGCTACACCTTC. Encoded protein: CAISDVGTGSSNYGYTF.

The CDR3 DNA is TGCGCCAGCAGCCCCCAGGGGGTCGGGGGCAATGAGCAGTTCTTC. Translation gives CASSPQGVGGNEQFF. This rearrangement joins TRBV5-1 to TRBJ2-1; TRBD1 is a possible D gene (7 bases). V was pared by 4 bases and J by 6 bases, with 17 bases between. The CDR3 extends over 15 amino acids. From germline, CDR1 is SGHRS and CDR2 YFSETQ.